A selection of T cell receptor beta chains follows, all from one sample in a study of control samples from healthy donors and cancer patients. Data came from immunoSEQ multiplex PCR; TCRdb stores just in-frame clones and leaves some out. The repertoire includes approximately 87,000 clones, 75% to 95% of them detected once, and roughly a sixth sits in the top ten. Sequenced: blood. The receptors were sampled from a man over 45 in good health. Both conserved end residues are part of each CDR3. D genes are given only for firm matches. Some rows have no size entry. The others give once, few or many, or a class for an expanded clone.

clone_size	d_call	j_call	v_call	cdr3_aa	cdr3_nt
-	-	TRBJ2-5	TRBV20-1	CSARVVETQYF	TGCAGTGCTAGAGTTGTAGAGACCCAGTACTTC
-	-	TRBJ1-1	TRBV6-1	CASSDVRLGAFF	TGTGCCAGCAGTGATGTGAGGTTGGGAGCTTTCTTT
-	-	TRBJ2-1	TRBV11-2	CASSSGERQFF	TGTGCCAGCAGTTCTGGCGAGAGGCAGTTCTTC
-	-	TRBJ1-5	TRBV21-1	CASSKGDRGKNQPQHF	TGTGCCAGCAGCAAAGGGGACAGGGGAAAGAATCAGCCCCAGCATTTT
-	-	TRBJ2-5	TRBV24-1	CATSDGAQETQYF	TGTGCCACCAGTGATGGGGCGCAAGAGACCCAGTACTTC
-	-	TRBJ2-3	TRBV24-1	CATSDGTTDTQYF	TGTGCCACCAGTGATGGGACCACAGATACGCAGTATTTT
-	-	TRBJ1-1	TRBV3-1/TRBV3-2	CASSQPWEGSTEAFF	TGTGCCAGCAGCCAACCTTGGGAGGGAAGCACTGAAGCTTTCTTT
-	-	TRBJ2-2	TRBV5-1	CASRETNTGELFF	TGCGCCAGCCGGGAGACAAACACCGGGGAGCTGTTTTTT
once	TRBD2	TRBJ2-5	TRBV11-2	CASGTSGGETQYF	TGTGCCAGCGGGACTAGCGGGGGTGAGACCCAGTACTTC
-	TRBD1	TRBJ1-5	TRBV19	CASSKGASNQPQHF	TGTGCCAGTAGTAAGGGGGCCTCCAATCAGCCCCAGCATTTT
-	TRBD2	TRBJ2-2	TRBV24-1	CATRAGGTGELFF	TGTGCCACCCGAGCGGGGGGCACCGGGGAGCTGTTTTTT
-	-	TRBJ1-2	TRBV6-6	CASSPGGGSANYGYTF	TGTGCCAGCAGTCCCGGGGGGGGTTCAGCTAACTATGGCTACACCTTC
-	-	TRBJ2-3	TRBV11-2	CASSTGTDTQYF	TGTGCCAGCAGTACAGGGACAGATACGCAGTATTTT